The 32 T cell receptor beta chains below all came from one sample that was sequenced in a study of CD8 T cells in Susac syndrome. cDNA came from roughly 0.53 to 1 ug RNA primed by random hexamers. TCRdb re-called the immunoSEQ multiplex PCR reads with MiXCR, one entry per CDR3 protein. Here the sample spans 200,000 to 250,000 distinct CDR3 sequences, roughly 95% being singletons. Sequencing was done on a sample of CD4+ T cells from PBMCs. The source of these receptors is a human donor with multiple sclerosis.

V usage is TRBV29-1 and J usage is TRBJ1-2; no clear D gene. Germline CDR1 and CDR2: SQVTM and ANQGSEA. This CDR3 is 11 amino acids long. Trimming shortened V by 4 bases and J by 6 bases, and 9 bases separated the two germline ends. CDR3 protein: CSVVVQHGYTF. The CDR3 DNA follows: TGCAGCGTTGTGGTTCAGCATGGCTACACCTTC.

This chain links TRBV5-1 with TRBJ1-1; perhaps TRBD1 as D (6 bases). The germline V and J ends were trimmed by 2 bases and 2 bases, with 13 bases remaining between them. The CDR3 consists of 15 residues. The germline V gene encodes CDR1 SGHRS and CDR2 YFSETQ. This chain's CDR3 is CASSLTGMENTEAFF. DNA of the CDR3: TGCGCCAGCAGCTTAACAGGGATGGAAAACACTGAAGCTTTCTTT.

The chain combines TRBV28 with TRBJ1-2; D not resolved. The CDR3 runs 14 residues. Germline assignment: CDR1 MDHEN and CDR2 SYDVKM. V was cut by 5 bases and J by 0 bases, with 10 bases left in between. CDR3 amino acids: CASSNGAPNYGYTF. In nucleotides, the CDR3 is TGTGCCAGCAGTAACGGAGCCCCTAACTATGGCTACACCTTC.

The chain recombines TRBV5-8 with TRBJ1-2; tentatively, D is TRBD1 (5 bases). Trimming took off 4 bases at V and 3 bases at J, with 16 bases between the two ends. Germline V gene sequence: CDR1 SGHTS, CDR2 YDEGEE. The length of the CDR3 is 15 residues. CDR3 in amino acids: CASSNGLQGDYGYTF. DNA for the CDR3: TGTGCCAGCAGCAATGGACTCCAGGGAGACTATGGCTACACCTTC. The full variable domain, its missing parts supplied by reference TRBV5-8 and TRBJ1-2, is EAGVTQSPTHLIKTRGQQATLRCSPISGHTSVYWYQQALGLGLQFLLWYDEGEERNRGNFPPRFSGRQFPNYSSELNVNALELEDSALYLCASSNGLQGDYGYTFGSGTRLTVV.

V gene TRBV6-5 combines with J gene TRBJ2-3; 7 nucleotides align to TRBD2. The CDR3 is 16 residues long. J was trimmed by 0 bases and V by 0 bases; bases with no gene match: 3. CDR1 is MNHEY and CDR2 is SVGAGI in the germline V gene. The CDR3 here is CASSYSAGESTDTQYF. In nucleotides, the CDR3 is TGTGCCAGCAGTTACTCGGCGGGAGAAAGCACAGATACGCAGTATTTT.

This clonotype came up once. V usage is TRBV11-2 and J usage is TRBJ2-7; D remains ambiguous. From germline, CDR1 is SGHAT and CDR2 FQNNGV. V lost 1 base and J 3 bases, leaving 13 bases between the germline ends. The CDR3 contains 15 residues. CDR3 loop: CASSLVVSVYYEQYF. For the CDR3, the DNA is TGTGCCAGCAGCTTAGTTGTTTCCGTCTACTACGAGCAGTACTTC.

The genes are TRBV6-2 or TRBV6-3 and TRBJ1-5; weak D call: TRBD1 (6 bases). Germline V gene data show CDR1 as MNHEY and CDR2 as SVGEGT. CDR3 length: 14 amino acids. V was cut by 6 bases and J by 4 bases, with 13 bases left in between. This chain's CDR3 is CASRRGGLNQPQHF. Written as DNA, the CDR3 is TGTGCCAGCAGAAGGGGGGGATTAAATCAGCCCCAGCATTTT.

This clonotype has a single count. The CDR3 region is CSASRNEQFF. The CDR3 bases are TGCAGTGCTAGCAGGAATGAGCAGTTCTTC. The chain joins TRBV20-1 to TRBJ2-1; D uncertain. Germline-derived CDR1 and CDR2 are DFQATT and SNEGSKA (reference sequence). The CDR3 is 10 amino acids. Between the trimmed V and J ends, which lost 3 bases and 7 bases, there was a span of 4 bases.

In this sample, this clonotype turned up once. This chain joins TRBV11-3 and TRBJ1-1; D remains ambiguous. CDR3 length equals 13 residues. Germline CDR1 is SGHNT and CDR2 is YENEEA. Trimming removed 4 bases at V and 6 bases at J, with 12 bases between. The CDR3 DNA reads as TGTGCCAGCAGCTCCCCGGACGGTGCTGAAGCTTTCTTT. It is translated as CASSSPDGAEAFF.

CDR3 sequence (DNA): TGTGCCAGCAGCCAAGAAGGACAGGGGTGGGAAAAACTGTTTTTT. Translating gives CASSQEGQGWEKLFF. V and J are TRBV3-1 and TRBJ1-4, with 9 bases aligning to TRBD1. Losses at the gene ends were 0 bases for V and 8 bases for J; bases not matched to a gene: 4. The CDR3 is 15 residues long. Germline-derived CDR1 and CDR2 are LGHDT and YNNKEL (reference sequence).

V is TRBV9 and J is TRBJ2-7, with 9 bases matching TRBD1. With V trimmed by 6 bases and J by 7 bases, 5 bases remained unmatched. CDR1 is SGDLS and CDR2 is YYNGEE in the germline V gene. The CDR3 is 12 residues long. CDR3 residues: CASNTGTGEQYF. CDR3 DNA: TGTGCCAGCAACACCGGGACAGGGGAGCAGTACTTC. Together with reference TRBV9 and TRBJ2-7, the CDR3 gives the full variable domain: DSGVTQTPKHLITATGQRVTLRCSPRSGDLSVYWYQQSLDQGLQFLIQYYNGEERAKGNILERFSAQQFPDLHSELNLSSLELGDSALYFCASNTGTGEQYFGPGTRLTVT.

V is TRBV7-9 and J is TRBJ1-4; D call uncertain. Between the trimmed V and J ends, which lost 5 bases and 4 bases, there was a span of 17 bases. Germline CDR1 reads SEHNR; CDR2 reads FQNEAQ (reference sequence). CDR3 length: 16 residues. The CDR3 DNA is TGTGCCAGCAGCCTTACGACCCTATCCGGTAATGAAAAACTGTTTTTT. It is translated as CASSLTTLSGNEKLFF.

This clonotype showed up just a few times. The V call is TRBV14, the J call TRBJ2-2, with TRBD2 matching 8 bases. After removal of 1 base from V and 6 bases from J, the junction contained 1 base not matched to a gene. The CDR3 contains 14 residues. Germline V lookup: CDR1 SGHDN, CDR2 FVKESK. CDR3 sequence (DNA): TGTGCCAGCAGCCAAGCCGGGAGGGCCGGGGAGCTGTTTTTT. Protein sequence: CASSQAGRAGELFF. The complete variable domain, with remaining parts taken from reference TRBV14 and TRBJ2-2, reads EAGVTQFPSHSVIEKGQTVTLRCDPISGHDNLYWYRRVMGKEIKFLLHFVKESKQDESGMPNNRFLAERTGGTYSTLKVQPAELEDSGVYFCASSQAGRAGELFFGEGSRLTVL.

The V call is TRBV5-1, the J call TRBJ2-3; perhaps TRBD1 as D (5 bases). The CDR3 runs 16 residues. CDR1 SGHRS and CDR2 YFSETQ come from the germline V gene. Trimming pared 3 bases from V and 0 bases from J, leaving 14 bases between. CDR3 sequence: CASSSPDRPSTDTQYF. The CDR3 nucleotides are TGCGCCAGCAGCTCACCCGACAGACCTAGCACAGATACGCAGTATTTT.

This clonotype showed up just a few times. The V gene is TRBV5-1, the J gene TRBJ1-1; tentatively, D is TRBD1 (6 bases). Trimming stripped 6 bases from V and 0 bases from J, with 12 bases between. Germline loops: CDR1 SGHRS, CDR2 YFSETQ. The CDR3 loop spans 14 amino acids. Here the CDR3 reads CASTLQGMNTEAFF. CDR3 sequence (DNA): TGCGCCAGCACCCTTCAGGGGATGAACACTGAAGCTTTCTTT.

CDR3 coding DNA: TGTGCCAGCAGCCCGGGGGGCGGGAGTATGGATACGCAGTATTTT. Protein product: CASSPGGGSMDTQYF. The rearrangement links TRBV7-9 to TRBJ2-3; D perhaps matches TRBD2 (7 bases). Trimming removed 5 bases at V and 6 bases at J, with 18 bases between. The germline CDR1 and CDR2 sequences are SEHNR and FQNEAQ (reference sequence). The CDR3 extends over 15 amino acids. Supplemented by reference TRBV7-9 and TRBJ2-3, the full variable domain reads DTGVSQNPRHKITKRGQNVTFRCDPISEHNRLYWYRQTLGQGPEFLTYFQNEAQLEKSRLLSDRFSAERPKGSFSTLEIQRTEQGDSAMYLCASSPGGGSMDTQYFGPGTRLTVL.

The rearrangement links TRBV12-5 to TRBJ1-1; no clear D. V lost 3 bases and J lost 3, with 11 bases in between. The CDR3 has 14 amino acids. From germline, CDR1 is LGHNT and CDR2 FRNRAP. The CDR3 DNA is TGTGCTAGTGGTTTAGGAGGTGCGGACACTGAAGCTTTCTTT. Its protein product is CASGLGGADTEAFF.

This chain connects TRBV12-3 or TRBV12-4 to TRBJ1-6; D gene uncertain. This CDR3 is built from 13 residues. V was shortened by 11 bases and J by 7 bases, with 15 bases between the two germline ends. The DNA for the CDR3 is TGTGCCGTTAGGTCCTCAGCGAATTCACCCCTCCACTTT. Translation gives CAVRSSANSPLHF.

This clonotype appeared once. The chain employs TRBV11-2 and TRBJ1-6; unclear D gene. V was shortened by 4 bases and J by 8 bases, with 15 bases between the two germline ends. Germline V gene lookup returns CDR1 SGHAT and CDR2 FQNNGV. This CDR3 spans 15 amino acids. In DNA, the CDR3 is TGTGCCAGCAGCTCACTGAGGCGGGTGGATTCACCCCTCCACTTT. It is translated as CASSSLRRVDSPLHF.

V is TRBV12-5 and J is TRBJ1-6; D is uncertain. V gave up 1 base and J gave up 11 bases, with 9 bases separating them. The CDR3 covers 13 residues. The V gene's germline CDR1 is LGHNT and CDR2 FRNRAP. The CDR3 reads CASGLEGSTPLHF. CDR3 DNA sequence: TGTGCTAGTGGTTTGGAAGGTAGCACACCCCTCCACTTT.

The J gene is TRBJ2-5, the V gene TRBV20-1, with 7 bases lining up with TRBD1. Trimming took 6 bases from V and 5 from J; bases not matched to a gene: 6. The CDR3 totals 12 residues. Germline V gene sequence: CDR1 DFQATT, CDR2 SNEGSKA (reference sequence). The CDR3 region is CSAPTGRETQYF. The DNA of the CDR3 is TGCAGTGCCCCGACAGGGCGGGAGACCCAGTACTTC.

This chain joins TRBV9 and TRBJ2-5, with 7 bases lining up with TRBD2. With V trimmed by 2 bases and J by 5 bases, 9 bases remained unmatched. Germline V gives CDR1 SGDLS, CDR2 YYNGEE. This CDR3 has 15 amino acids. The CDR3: CASSVDAGEAETQYF. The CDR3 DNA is TGTGCCAGCAGCGTCGATGCGGGAGAGGCGGAGACCCAGTACTTC.

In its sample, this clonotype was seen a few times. The CDR3 nucleotides read TGTGCCAGCAGTTACTCTGGATCGCGAGAGACCCAGTACTTC. This translates into CASSYSGSRETQYF. The gene calls are TRBV6-6 and TRBJ2-5; D gene uncertain. The germline V and J ends were trimmed by 0 bases and 4 bases, with 9 bases remaining between them. CDR3 size: 14 residues. Germline V gene sequence: CDR1 MNHNY, CDR2 SVGAGI (reference sequence).

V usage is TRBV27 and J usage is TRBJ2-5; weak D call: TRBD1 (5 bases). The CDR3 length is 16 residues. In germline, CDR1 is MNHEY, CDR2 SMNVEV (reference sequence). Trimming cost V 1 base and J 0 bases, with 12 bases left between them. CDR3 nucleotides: TGTGCCAGCAGTTTATTATTTGGGGCCAACCAAGAGACCCAGTACTTC. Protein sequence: CASSLLFGANQETQYF.

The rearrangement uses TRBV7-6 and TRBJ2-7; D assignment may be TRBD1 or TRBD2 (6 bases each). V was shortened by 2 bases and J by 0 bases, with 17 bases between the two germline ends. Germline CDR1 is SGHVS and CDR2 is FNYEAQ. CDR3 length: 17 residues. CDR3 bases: TGTGCCAGCAGCTTACTCGACCCCGGAGGGGGCTCCTACGAGCAGTACTTC. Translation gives CASSLLDPGGGSYEQYF.

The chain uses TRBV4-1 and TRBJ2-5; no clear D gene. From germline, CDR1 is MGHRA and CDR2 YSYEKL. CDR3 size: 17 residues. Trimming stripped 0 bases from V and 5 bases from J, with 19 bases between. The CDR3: CASSQEVVERLMETQYF. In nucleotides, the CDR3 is TGCGCCAGCAGCCAAGAAGTCGTAGAGCGTCTCATGGAGACCCAGTACTTC.

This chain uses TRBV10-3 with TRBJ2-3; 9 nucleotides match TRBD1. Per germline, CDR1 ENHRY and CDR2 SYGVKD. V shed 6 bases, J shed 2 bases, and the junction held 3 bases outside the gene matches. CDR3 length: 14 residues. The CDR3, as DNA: TGTGCCATCAGGGACAGGGGATTCACAGATACGCAGTATTTT. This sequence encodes CAIRDRGFTDTQYF.

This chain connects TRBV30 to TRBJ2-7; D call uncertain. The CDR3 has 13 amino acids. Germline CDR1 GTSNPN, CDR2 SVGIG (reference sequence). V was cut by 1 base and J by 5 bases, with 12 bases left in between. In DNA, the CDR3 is TGTGCCTGGAGTGCCCTCCGCCTTGACGAGCAGTACGTC. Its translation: CAWSALRLDEQYV.

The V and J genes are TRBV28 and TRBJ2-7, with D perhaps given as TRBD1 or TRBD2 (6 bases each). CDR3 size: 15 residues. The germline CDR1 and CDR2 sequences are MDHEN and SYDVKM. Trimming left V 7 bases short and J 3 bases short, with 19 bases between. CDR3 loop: CASTPRPGAHYEQYF. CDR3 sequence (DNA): TGTGCCAGCACCCCGCGTCCGGGGGCGCACTACGAGCAGTACTTC.

The DNA of the CDR3 is TGTGCCCTCCGGACAGGGGTAGGTCAGCCCCAGCATTTT. Amino acids: CALRTGVGQPQHF. V is TRBV30 and J is TRBJ1-5; 9 nucleotides line up with TRBD1. Germline CDR1 reads GTSNPN; CDR2 reads SVGIG (reference sequence). This CDR3 is 13 amino acids long. The V gene end was trimmed by 8 bases and the J gene end by 6 bases; junction bases not matched to a gene: 8.

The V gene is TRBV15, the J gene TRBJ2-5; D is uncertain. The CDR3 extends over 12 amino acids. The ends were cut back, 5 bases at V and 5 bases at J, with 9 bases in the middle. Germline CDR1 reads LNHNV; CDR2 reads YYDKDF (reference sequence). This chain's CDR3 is CATSSVRETQYF. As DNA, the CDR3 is TGTGCCACCAGCTCTGTACGGGAGACCCAGTACTTC.

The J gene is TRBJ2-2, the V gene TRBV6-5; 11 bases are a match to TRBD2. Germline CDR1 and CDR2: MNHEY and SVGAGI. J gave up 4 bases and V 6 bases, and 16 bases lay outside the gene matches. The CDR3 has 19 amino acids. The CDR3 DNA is TGTGCCAGCAGCTACAAACCCGTTAGCGGGGGGGCTGCCACCGGGGAGCTGTTTTTT. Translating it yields CASSYKPVSGGAATGELFF.